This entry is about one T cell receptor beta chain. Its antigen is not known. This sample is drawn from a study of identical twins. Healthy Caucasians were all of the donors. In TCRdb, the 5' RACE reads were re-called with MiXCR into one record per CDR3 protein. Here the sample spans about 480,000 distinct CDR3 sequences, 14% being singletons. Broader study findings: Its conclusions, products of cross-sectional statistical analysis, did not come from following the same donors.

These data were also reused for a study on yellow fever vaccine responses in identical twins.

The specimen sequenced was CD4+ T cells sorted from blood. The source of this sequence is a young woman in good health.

CDR3 nucleotides: TGTGCCAGCAGTCCTCCGACAGGGGTCTACGAGCAGTACTTC. Translation: CASSPPTGVYEQYF. The gene calls are TRBV6-1 and TRBJ2-7; 8 nucleotides line up with TRBD1. After removal of 5 bases from V and 3 bases from J, the junction contained 6 bases not matched to a gene. There are 14 residues in the CDR3. CDR1 is MNHNS, CDR2 SASEGT, per germline.